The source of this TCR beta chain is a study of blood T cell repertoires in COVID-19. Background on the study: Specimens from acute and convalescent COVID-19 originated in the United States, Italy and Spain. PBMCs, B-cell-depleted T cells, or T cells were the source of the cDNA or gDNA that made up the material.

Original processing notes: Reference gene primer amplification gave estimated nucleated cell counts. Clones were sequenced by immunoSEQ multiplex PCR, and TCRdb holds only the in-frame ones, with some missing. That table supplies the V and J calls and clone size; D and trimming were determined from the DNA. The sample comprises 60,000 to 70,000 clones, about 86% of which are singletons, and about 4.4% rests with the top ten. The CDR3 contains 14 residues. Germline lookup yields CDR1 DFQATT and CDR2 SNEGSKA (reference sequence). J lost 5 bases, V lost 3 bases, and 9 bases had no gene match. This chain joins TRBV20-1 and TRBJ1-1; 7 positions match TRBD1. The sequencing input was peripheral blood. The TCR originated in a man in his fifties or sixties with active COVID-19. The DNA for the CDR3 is TGCAGTGCTAGTTTGGAGGGGGCGGGAACTGAAGCTTTCTTT. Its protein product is CSASLEGAGTEAFF.